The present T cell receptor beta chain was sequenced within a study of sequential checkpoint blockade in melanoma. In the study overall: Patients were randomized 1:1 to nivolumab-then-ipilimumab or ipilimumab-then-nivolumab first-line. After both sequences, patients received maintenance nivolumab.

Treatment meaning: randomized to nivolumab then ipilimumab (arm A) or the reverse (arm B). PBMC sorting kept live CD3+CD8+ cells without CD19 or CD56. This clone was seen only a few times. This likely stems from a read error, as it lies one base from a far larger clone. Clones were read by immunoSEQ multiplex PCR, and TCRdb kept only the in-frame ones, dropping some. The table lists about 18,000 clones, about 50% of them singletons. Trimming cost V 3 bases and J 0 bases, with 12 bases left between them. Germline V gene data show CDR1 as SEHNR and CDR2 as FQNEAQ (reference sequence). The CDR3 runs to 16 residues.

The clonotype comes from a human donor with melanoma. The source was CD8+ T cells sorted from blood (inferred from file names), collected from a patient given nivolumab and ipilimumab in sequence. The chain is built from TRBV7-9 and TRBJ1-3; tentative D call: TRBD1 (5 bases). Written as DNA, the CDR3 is TGTGCCAGCAGCTTCGACAGTCAGAGCTCTGGAAACACCATATATTTT. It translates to CASSFDSQSSGNTIYF. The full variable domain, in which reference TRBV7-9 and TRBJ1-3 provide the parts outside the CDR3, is DTGVSQNPRHKITKRGQNVTFRCDPISEHNRLYWYRQTLGQGPEFLTYFQNEAQLEKSRLLSDRFSAERPKGSFSTLEIQRTEQGDSAMYLCASSFDSQSSGNTIYFGEGSWLTVV.